Presented here are 9 T cell receptor beta chains from one specimen sequenced in a study of cytomegalovirus exposure and HLA in healthy donors (dated by TCRdb to the late 2010s). The library was generated by the immunoSEQ multiplex PCR assay. The multiplex PCR relied on a mix of 60 forward primers for TCR Vbeta segments and 13 reverse primers for TCR Jbeta segments. The immuneACCESS repertoire file appears here via TCRdb, limited to in-frame rearrangements. These files lack a portion of the clones; in checked studies, under half of the deficit traces to unresolved V genes, and the cause of the others is not known. This sample lists roughly 130,000 clones; roughly three quarters were detected once. Of the sample, about 2% is held by the ten largest clones. The material sequenced was PBMCs. These receptor sequences come from a young man in good health and CMV-seronegative.

The chain combines TRBV19 with TRBJ1-1; 7 bases align to TRBD1. The CDR3 sequence is 12 residues long. The junction had 8 bases not matched to a gene; V was cut back by 8 bases and J by 8 bases. Germline V gene data show CDR1 as LNHDA and CDR2 as SQIVND (reference sequence). The CDR3 protein is CASGRQGLEAFF. In DNA, the CDR3 is TGTGCCAGTGGGAGACAGGGCTTGGAAGCTTTCTTT.

Note on this clone: Other nucleotide sequences in the sample specify the same CDR3. The chain joins TRBV9 to TRBJ2-1; TRBD2 matches at 11 bases. Germline CDR1 reads SGDLS; CDR2 reads YYNGEE. Trimming removed 3 bases from V and 2 bases from J; junction bases left unmatched: 1. The CDR3 contains 15 residues. This CDR3 reads CASSETSGTYNEQFF. The CDR3 nucleotides read TGTGCCAGCAGCGAGACTAGCGGGACCTACAATGAGCAGTTCTTC. Full variable domain (remainder filled in from reference TRBV9 and TRBJ2-1): DSGVTQTPKHLITATGQRVTLRCSPRSGDLSVYWYQQSLDQGLQFLIQYYNGEERAKGNILERFSAQQFPDLHSELNLSSLELGDSALYFCASSETSGTYNEQFFGPGTRLTVL.

V gene TRBV6-5 combines with J gene TRBJ1-4; no firm D call. The CDR3 has 13 amino acids. Germline loops: CDR1 MNHEY, CDR2 SVGAGI. Deletions cut 2 bases from V and 8 bases from J, with 9 bases between. For the CDR3, the DNA is TGTGCCAGCAGTTACAGGGAGGGCGAAAAACTGTTTTTT. It encodes CASSYREGEKLFF.

The chain couples TRBV7-3 to TRBJ2-1; 10 positions match TRBD2. Germline V gene sequence: CDR1 SGHTA, CDR2 FQGTGA. This CDR3 has 15 amino acids. V was clipped by 5 bases and J by 5 bases; unmatched bases: 6. CDR3 sequence (DNA): TGTGCCAGCAGCCCGCGGACTAGCGGTAACAATGAGCAGTTCTTC. Protein sequence: CASSPRTSGNNEQFF.

V gene TRBV4-2 combines with J gene TRBJ1-2; D is uncertain. The CDR3 totals 15 residues. V lost 0 bases and J 7 bases, leaving 15 bases between the germline ends. Germline CDR1 LGHNA, CDR2 YNFKEQ. In DNA form, the CDR3 reads TGTGCCAGCAGCCAAGAAAGGCGCAGGCCGAGTGGCTACACCTTC. Encoded protein: CASSQERRRPSGYTF.

In regard to this clone: Relative to the germline gene, one junction end is altered; a read error may explain this. J is TRBJ2-3 and V is TRBV7-7; D unresolved. Looked up from germline, CDR1 is SSHAT and CDR2 is FNYEAQ (reference sequence). The CDR3 has 15 residues. The CDR3 DNA is TGTGCTAGCAGCTTAGGGTCTCAGTTCACAGATACGCAGTATTTT. Its protein is CASSLGSQFTDTQYF. The full variable domain, completed using reference TRBV7-7 and TRBJ2-3, is GAGVSQSPRYKVTKRGQDVTLRCDPISSHATLYWYQQALGQGPEFLTYFNYEAQPDKSGLPSDRFSAERPEGSISTLTIQRTEQRDSAMYRCASSLGSQFTDTQYFGPGTRLTVL.

This clone appeared once. DNA of the CDR3: TGTGCCTGTACAGGGTTGGTAGATACGCAGTATTTT. It translates to CACTGLVDTQYF. The chain has TRBV30 and TRBJ2-3, with D tentatively TRBD1 (6 bases). The CDR3 runs to 12 residues. The ends were cut back, 6 bases at V and 5 bases at J, with 12 bases in the middle. Per the germline V gene, CDR1 is GTSNPN and CDR2 is SVGIG (reference sequence). The full variable domain, completed using reference TRBV30 and TRBJ2-3, is SQTIHQWPATLVQPVGSPLSLECTVEGTSNPNLYWYRQAAGRGLQLLFYSVGIGQISSEVPQNLSASRPQDRQFILSSKKLLLSDSGFYLCACTGLVDTQYFGPGTRLTVL.

The chain links TRBV19 to TRBJ1-1; 11 bases are shared with TRBD1. V shed 3 bases, J shed 1 base, and the junction held 10 bases outside the gene matches. Germline CDR1 LNHDA, CDR2 SQIVND (reference sequence). The CDR3 sequence is 18 residues long. DNA for the CDR3: TGTGCCAGTAGTATGACCCCCGGGACAGGGGGTGAGAACACTGAAGCTTTCTTT. It translates to CASSMTPGTGGENTEAFF. Full variable domain (remainder filled in from reference TRBV19 and TRBJ1-1): DGGITQSPKYLFRKEGQNVTLSCEQNLNHDAMYWYRQDPGQGLRLIYYSQIVNDFQKGDIAEGYSVSREKKESFPLTVTSAQKNPTAFYLCASSMTPGTGGENTEAFFGQGTRLTVV.

The chain combines TRBV2 with TRBJ2-1, with D possibly TRBD1 on 5 matching bases. This CDR3 has 15 residues. Trimming took 4 bases from V and 6 from J, leaving 16 bases between them. CDR1 is SNHLY and CDR2 is FYNNEI in the germline V gene. The CDR3 sequence is CASSVWQGNSNEQFF. Written as DNA, the CDR3 is TGTGCCAGCAGTGTTTGGCAGGGTAATAGCAATGAGCAGTTCTTC.